The source of this T cell receptor (beta chain) is a study of CD8+ T cells in alopecia areata. General observations from the study: Greater clonality was observed in lesional scalp samples, especially alopecia totalis/universalis, versus normal scalp.

As part of sample collection, lesional scalp punch biopsies and peripheral blood were taken from alopecia areata patients. Isolated RNA was reverse transcribed into cDNA used as the sequencing template. The repertoire was sequenced with immunoSEQ multiplex PCR; TCRdb's copy has only in-frame clones and lacks some. The table includes about 12,000 clones, roughly 56% detected once. For this clone: As yet, its antigen is unknown.

This CDR3 is built from 15 residues. The germline V gene has CDR1 SQVTM and CDR2 ANQGSEA. V lost 3 bases and J 0 bases, leaving 14 bases between the germline ends. The genes are TRBV29-1 and TRBJ1-1; maybe TRBD1 (5 bases). This clonotype was obtained from a human donor with alopecia areata. The sequenced sample consisted of skin. The CDR3 spells CSVDWASGVNTEAFF. CDR3 nucleotide sequence: TGCAGCGTTGACTGGGCTTCGGGGGTGAACACTGAAGCTTTCTTT.